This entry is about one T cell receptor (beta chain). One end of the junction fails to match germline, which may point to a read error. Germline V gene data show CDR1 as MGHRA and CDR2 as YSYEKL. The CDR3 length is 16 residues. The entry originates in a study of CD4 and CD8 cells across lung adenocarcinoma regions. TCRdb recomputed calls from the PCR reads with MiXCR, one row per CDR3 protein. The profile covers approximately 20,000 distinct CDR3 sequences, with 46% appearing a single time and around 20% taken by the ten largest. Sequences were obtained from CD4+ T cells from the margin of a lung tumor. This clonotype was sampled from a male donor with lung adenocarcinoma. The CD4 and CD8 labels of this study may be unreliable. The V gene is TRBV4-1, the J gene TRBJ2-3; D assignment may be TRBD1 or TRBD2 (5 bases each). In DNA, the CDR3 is TGCGCGAGCCGCGCCCCGGGGCTGCTAGCCAAAGATATGCAGTATTTC. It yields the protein CASRAPGLLAKDMQYF.